This passage covers 8 T cell receptor beta chains from one sample sequenced in a study of PD-L1 blockade in urothelial cancer. This table comes from immunoSEQ multiplex PCR, and its TCRdb copy is limited to in-frame clones, with some not included. The sample holds some 100,000 clones, around 93% seen once. The sequencing here drew on PBMCs, taken around atezolizumab (anti-PD-L1) treatment. The receptors shown here come from a woman over 75 with urothelial cancer.

This chain connects TRBV28 to TRBJ1-1, with D possibly matching TRBD1 (5 bases). The CDR3 spans 17 residues. V gave up 6 bases and J gave up 5 bases, with 25 bases separating them. The germline CDR1 and CDR2 sequences are MDHEN and SYDVKM. CDR3 DNA: TGTGCCAGCAGCCTAAGGGCAGGGTCGGTTTCAAATACTGAAGCTTTCTTT. This sequence encodes CASSLRAGSVSNTEAFF.

This clone was seen only once. The genes are TRBV28 and TRBJ1-1; D is perhaps TRBD1 (5 bases). This CDR3 has 14 amino acids. V dropped 3 bases and J dropped 0 bases, with 8 bases sitting between them. Germline V CDR1 and CDR2: MDHEN, SYDVKM. This CDR3 is CASSFQQVNTEAFF. Here the CDR3 DNA reads TGTGCCAGCAGTTTCCAACAGGTGAACACTGAAGCTTTCTTT.

This chain connects TRBV7-9 to TRBJ1-3, with D maybe TRBD1 (5 bases). In germline, CDR1 is SEHNR, CDR2 FQNEAQ (reference sequence). V lost 5 bases and J lost 6, with 14 bases in between. The CDR3 sequence is 14 residues long. This CDR3 is CASSTRQLENTIYF. For the CDR3, the DNA is TGTGCCAGCAGCACCCGACAGTTGGAAAACACCATATATTTT.

This clone has a single count. The chain joins TRBV20-1 to TRBJ2-5; TRBD2 is a possible D gene (6 bases). CDR1 is DFQATT, CDR2 SNEGSKA, per germline (reference sequence). Trimming removed 6 bases at V and 5 bases at J, with 10 bases between. There are 11 residues in the CDR3. DNA for the CDR3: TGCAGTGCCGGGGGTAGGGAGACCCAGTACTTC. Translated, it gives CSAGGRETQYF.

This clone is a singleton in its sample. This chain joins TRBV5-1 and TRBJ1-5, with 8 bases aligning to TRBD1. Per germline, CDR1 SGHRS and CDR2 YFSETQ. J lost 3 bases, V lost 4 bases, and 6 bases had no gene match. CDR3 length: 15 amino acids. For the CDR3, the DNA is TGCGCCAGCAGCCCGTCAGGGGGCGTCAATCAGCCCCAGCATTTT. The encoded protein is CASSPSGGVNQPQHF.

The V call is TRBV5-6, the J call TRBJ1-5, with TRBD1 matching over 9 bases. There are 17 residues in the CDR3. Germline V CDR1 and CDR2: SGHDT, YYEEEE. After removal of 0 bases from V and 4 bases from J, the junction contained 8 bases not matched to a gene. This chain's CDR3 is CASSLAGTGLGNQPQHF. CDR3 coding DNA: TGTGCCAGCAGCTTGGCCGGGACAGGGTTGGGAAATCAGCCCCAGCATTTT.

The V gene is TRBV19, the J gene TRBJ1-2, with D perhaps TRBD1 (6 bases). In germline, CDR1 is LNHDA, CDR2 SQIVND (reference sequence). The CDR3 totals 14 residues. V was pared by 4 bases and J by 8 bases, with 17 bases between. Here the CDR3 DNA reads TGTGCCAGTAGTACAAGTTTATTGACAGGAGGCTACACCTTC. Protein sequence: CASSTSLLTGGYTF.

This clone has a single count. The chain joins TRBV18 to TRBJ2-7; D is perhaps TRBD1 (5 bases). The germline CDR1 and CDR2 sequences are KGHSH and LQKENI. V lost 3 bases, J lost 4 bases, and 13 bases lay in between. The CDR3 is 14 amino acids. The CDR3 bases are TGTGCCAGCTCACCTCGCCCAGGGTTGTACGAGCAGTACTTC. This encodes CASSPRPGLYEQYF. The variable domain in full, with the rest retrieved from reference TRBV18 and TRBJ2-7, is NAGVMQNPRHLVRRRGQEARLRCSPMKGHSHVYWYRQLPEEGLKFMVYLQKENIIDESGMPKERFSAEFPKEGPSILRIQQVVRGDSAAYFCASSPRPGLYEQYFGPGTRLTVT.